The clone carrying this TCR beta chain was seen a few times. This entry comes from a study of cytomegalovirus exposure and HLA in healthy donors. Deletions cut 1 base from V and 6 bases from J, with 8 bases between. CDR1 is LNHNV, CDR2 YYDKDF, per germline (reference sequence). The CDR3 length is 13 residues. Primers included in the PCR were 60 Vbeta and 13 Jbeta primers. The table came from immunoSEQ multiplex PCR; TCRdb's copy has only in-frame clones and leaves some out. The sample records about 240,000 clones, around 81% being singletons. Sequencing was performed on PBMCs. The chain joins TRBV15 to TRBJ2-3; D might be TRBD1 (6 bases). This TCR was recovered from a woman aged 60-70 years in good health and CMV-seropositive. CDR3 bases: TGTGCCACCAGCAGAGCACAGGGCGATACGCAGTATTTT. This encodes CATSRAQGDTQYF. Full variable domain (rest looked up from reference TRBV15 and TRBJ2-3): DAMVIQNPRYQVTQFGKPVTLSCSQTLNHNVMYWYQQKSSQAPKLLFHYYDKDFNNEADTPDNFQSRRPNTSFCFLDIRSPGLGDTAMYLCATSRAQGDTQYFGPGTRLTVL.